This T cell receptor (beta chain) originates from a study of human thymus T cells. Study-wide results and caveats: Related research reported highly overlapping thymic repertoires among unrelated individuals. It looked as if thymic and blood repertoires used V and J genes in a biased way.

Only in-frame clones appear in the TCRdb table, and some are missing; sequencing was by immunoSEQ multiplex PCR. Among 65,000 to 90,000 clones listed, 85% to 95% were seen once. Obtained as resections during corrective heart surgery, the thymus tissue was then studied. Corrective surgery for congenital heart defects was being performed on the healthy Finnish infants who served as donors. As for this clone: Its antigen remains unknown.

From germline, CDR1 is SQVTM and CDR2 ANQGSEA. CDR3 size: 13 residues. Between the trimmed V and J ends, which lost 5 bases and 0 bases, there was a span of 8 bases. Sequenced input: thymus tissue. This TCR was sampled from a girl in the first two years of life with a congenital heart defect but otherwise immunologically healthy. The chain carries TRBV29-1 and TRBJ2-4; D remains ambiguous. The CDR3 protein is CSVTRLAKNIQYF. In nucleotides, the CDR3 is TGCAGCGTTACCCGTTTAGCCAAAAACATTCAGTACTTC.